The clone carrying this TCR beta chain was seen ten or more times. This sample was included in a study of metastatic and nonmetastatic thyroid tumors. Nobody among the patients had been given any treatment before thyroid surgery. TCRdb re-called the PCR reads with MiXCR. The repertoire has about 15,000 clones, more than 25% of them found once; the top ten carry around 21%. Germline values: CDR1 MDHEN, CDR2 SYDVKM. The V end was cut by 7 bases, the J end by 6 bases, with 16 bases between. The CDR3 contains 13 residues. The chain joins TRBV28 to TRBJ2-7; D uncertain. The sample taken for sequencing was tumor tissue. The TCR was taken from a female donor with papillary thyroid cancer or a benign thyroid nodule (not recorded which). Some clones in this sample may be carry-over from other donors' samples. DNA of the CDR3: TGTGCCAGCACCGACCCCGGCTTGGTCGAGCAGTACTTC. Translating it yields CASTDPGLVEQYF.